This T cell receptor beta chain stems from a study of blood T cell repertoires in COVID-19. Study summary: PBMCs, B-cell-depleted T cells, or T cells were the source of the cDNA or gDNA that made up the material.

Sequencing was performed with immunoSEQ multiplex PCR; in TCRdb, only in-frame clones are kept and a portion is missing. The sample contains tens of thousands of clones, roughly four fifths of which appear only once. Trimming cost V 2 bases and J 8 bases, with 10 bases left between them. Germline V gene lookup returns CDR1 SGDLS and CDR2 YYNGEE. This CDR3 is built from 12 residues. The origin of this receptor is a man aged 45 to 65 with active or convalescent COVID-19. Material for sequencing was peripheral blood. The chain recombines TRBV9 with TRBJ1-2; D may be TRBD1 (5 bases). This CDR3 is CASSVAGKGYTF. The CDR3, as DNA: TGTGCCAGCAGCGTGGCAGGGAAAGGCTACACCTTC.